A selection of T cell receptor beta chains follows, all from one sample in a study of cytomegalovirus exposure and HLA in healthy donors. Method: immunoSEQ multiplex PCR; TCRdb's copy keeps in-frame clones and lacks some. The sample consists of some 140,000 clones, roughly 8.8% of them appearing once. Sequenced: PBMCs. The receptors here all came from a woman aged 40-49 years in good health and CMV-seropositive. CDR3s include the opening cysteine and the closing phenylalanine or tryptophan. Each record gives: J gene, V gene, clone size, D gene, CDR3 protein, CDR3 DNA. The D gene is left open where the match is weak. Size is omitted from some rows. Given values are once, few, many or a class for expanded clones.

j_gene: TRBJ2-1; v_gene: TRBV5-8; abundance: NA; d_gene: NA; CDR3aa: CASSLYSSNQGNEQFF; CDR3nt: TGTGCCAGCAGCTTGTATTCGTCAAACCAGGGCAATGAGCAGTTCTTC
j_gene: TRBJ2-3; v_gene: TRBV7-2; abundance: NA; d_gene: TRBD2; CDR3aa: CASSLGVLAGGADTQYF; CDR3nt: TGTGCCAGCAGCTTAGGGGTACTAGCGGGGGGTGCAGATACGCAGTATTTT
j_gene: TRBJ1-1; v_gene: TRBV10-2; abundance: NA; d_gene: TRBD1; CDR3aa: CASSGSRQGTTEAFF; CDR3nt: TGCGCCAGCAGTGGATCGAGACAGGGGACGACTGAAGCTTTCTTT
j_gene: TRBJ1-2; v_gene: TRBV6-1; abundance: few; d_gene: TRBD1; CDR3aa: CASSDRQGGYGYTF; CDR3nt: TGTGCCAGCAGTGATCGACAGGGGGGCTATGGCTACACCTTC
j_gene: TRBJ1-1; v_gene: TRBV5-1; abundance: NA; d_gene: NA; CDR3aa: CASSPREGGNTEAFF; CDR3nt: TGCGCCAGCAGCCCCCGTGAGGGAGGGAACACTGAAGCTTTCTTT
j_gene: TRBJ2-1; v_gene: TRBV5-4; abundance: few; d_gene: TRBD1; CDR3aa: CASSLAPGTGDNEQFF; CDR3nt: TGTGCCAGCAGCTTAGCCCCCGGGACAGGGGACAATGAGCAGTTCTTC
j_gene: TRBJ1-1; v_gene: TRBV6-5; abundance: few; d_gene: NA; CDR3aa: CASSARVRDTEAFF; CDR3nt: TGTGCCAGCAGTGCTAGGGTGAGGGACACTGAAGCTTTCTTT
j_gene: TRBJ1-1; v_gene: TRBV19; abundance: NA; d_gene: NA; CDR3aa: CASSPRRGRLNTEAFF; CDR3nt: TGTGCCAGTAGTCCCCGGAGAGGGCGCCTGAACACTGAAGCTTTCTTT
j_gene: TRBJ1-1; v_gene: TRBV7-6; abundance: few; d_gene: NA; CDR3aa: CASSQDMNTEAFF; CDR3nt: TGTGCCAGCAGCCAGGACATGAACACTGAAGCTTTCTTT
j_gene: TRBJ1-2; v_gene: TRBV6-5; abundance: few; d_gene: TRBD1; CDR3aa: CASSSGQGNGYTF; CDR3nt: TGTGCCAGCAGTTCGGGACAGGGTAACGGCTACACCTTC
j_gene: TRBJ1-4; v_gene: TRBV14; abundance: NA; d_gene: NA; CDR3aa: CASSASGTTGKLFF; CDR3nt: TGTGCCAGCAGCGCATCCGGGACAACGGGAAAACTGTTTTTT
j_gene: TRBJ2-7; v_gene: TRBV7-9; abundance: NA; d_gene: NA; CDR3aa: CASGQAYEQYF; CDR3nt: TGTGCCAGCGGACAAGCGTACGAGCAGTACTTC
j_gene: TRBJ2-1; v_gene: TRBV13; abundance: few; d_gene: NA; CDR3aa: CASSSDRNNEQFF; CDR3nt: TGTGCCAGCAGCTCCGACAGAAACAATGAGCAGTTCTTC
j_gene: TRBJ2-5; v_gene: TRBV7-2; abundance: NA; d_gene: TRBD2; CDR3aa: CASSPRGGEDVTQYF; CDR3nt: TGTGCCAGCAGCCCGCGCGGGGGGGAAGATGTGACCCAGTACTTC
j_gene: TRBJ2-7; v_gene: TRBV6-5; abundance: few; d_gene: NA; CDR3aa: CASSSDAAYEQYF; CDR3nt: TGTGCCAGCAGTTCCGATGCGGCCTACGAGCAGTACTTC
j_gene: TRBJ1-1; v_gene: TRBV6-5; abundance: NA; d_gene: NA; CDR3aa: CASSYSGLMNTEAFF; CDR3nt: TGTGCCAGCAGTTACTCGGGGCTAATGAACACTGAAGCTTTCTTT
j_gene: TRBJ2-7; v_gene: TRBV27; abundance: few; d_gene: TRBD1; CDR3aa: CASSRTGLNYEQYF; CDR3nt: TGTGCCAGCAGTAGGACAGGGCTCAACTACGAGCAGTACTTC
j_gene: TRBJ1-5; v_gene: TRBV19; abundance: NA; d_gene: TRBD1; CDR3aa: CASNPGQGSGQPQHF; CDR3nt: TGTGCCAGTAATCCGGGACAGGGGTCGGGTCAGCCCCAGCATTTT
j_gene: TRBJ2-7; v_gene: TRBV11-2; abundance: NA; d_gene: TRBD1; CDR3aa: CASSLGDRGPYEQYF; CDR3nt: TGTGCCAGCAGCTTAGGGGACAGGGGGCCCTACGAGCAGTACTTC
j_gene: TRBJ1-2; v_gene: TRBV10-3; abundance: few; d_gene: TRBD1; CDR3aa: CAISESGTGANYGYTF; CDR3nt: TGTGCCATCAGTGAGTCAGGGACAGGGGCTAACTATGGCTACACCTTC
j_gene: TRBJ2-7; v_gene: TRBV2; abundance: NA; d_gene: TRBD2; CDR3aa: CASSLGLAGAYEQYF; CDR3nt: TGTGCCAGCAGCTTGGGACTAGCGGGAGCCTACGAGCAGTACTTC
j_gene: TRBJ2-2; v_gene: TRBV7-2; abundance: few; d_gene: TRBD1; CDR3aa: CASSPRRGQGAPGELFF; CDR3nt: TGTGCCAGCAGCCCAAGGCGGGGACAGGGTGCCCCCGGGGAGCTGTTTTTT
j_gene: TRBJ1-6; v_gene: TRBV7-6; abundance: NA; d_gene: TRBD1; CDR3aa: CASSPGQGVSPLHF; CDR3nt: TGTGCCAGCAGCCCGGGACAGGGGGTTTCACCCCTCCACTTT
j_gene: TRBJ1-6; v_gene: TRBV9; abundance: few; d_gene: NA; CDR3aa: CASSGTANNSPLHF; CDR3nt: TGTGCCAGCAGCGGGACAGCCAATAATTCACCCCTCCACTTT
j_gene: TRBJ1-5; v_gene: TRBV5-6; abundance: few; d_gene: NA; CDR3aa: CASSLGYGRGSNQPQHF; CDR3nt: TGTGCCAGCAGCTTGGGTTACGGAAGGGGGAGCAATCAGCCCCAGCATTTT
j_gene: TRBJ1-5; v_gene: TRBV6-4; abundance: NA; d_gene: NA; CDR3aa: CASSDDGATNQESNQPQHF; CDR3nt: TGTGCCAGCAGTGACGATGGAGCCACGAACCAAGAAAGCAATCAGCCCCAGCATTTT
j_gene: TRBJ2-3; v_gene: TRBV7-2; abundance: few; d_gene: TRBD2; CDR3aa: CASNPWVGSGGASTDTQYF; CDR3nt: TGTGCCAGCAACCCCTGGGTTGGTAGCGGGGGGGCAAGCACAGATACGCAGTATTTT
j_gene: TRBJ2-2; v_gene: TRBV25-1; abundance: NA; d_gene: NA; CDR3aa: CASRSTPPNTGELFF; CDR3nt: TGTGCCAGCAGATCGACACCTCCGAACACCGGGGAGCTGTTTTTT
j_gene: TRBJ2-2; v_gene: TRBV5-1; abundance: few; d_gene: NA; CDR3aa: CASSFIGDTGELFF; CDR3nt: TGCGCCAGCAGCTTCATAGGGGACACCGGGGAGCTGTTTTTT
j_gene: TRBJ1-4; v_gene: TRBV11-2; abundance: NA; d_gene: NA; CDR3aa: CASSLGPINEKLFF; CDR3nt: TGTGCCAGCAGCTTAGGGCCGATTAATGAAAAACTGTTTTTT
j_gene: TRBJ2-7; v_gene: TRBV11-1; abundance: NA; d_gene: TRBD1; CDR3aa: CASSLATGGSYEQYF; CDR3nt: TGTGCCAGCAGCTTAGCAACAGGGGGCTCCTACGAGCAGTACTTC
j_gene: TRBJ1-1; v_gene: TRBV14; abundance: few; d_gene: NA; CDR3aa: CASSQEEATLGTEAFF; CDR3nt: TGTGCCAGCAGCCAAGAGGAGGCTACCCTAGGCACTGAAGCTTTCTTT
j_gene: TRBJ2-2; v_gene: TRBV2; abundance: NA; d_gene: TRBD1; CDR3aa: CASSDGTANTGELFF; CDR3nt: TGTGCCAGCAGTGACGGGACAGCGAACACCGGGGAGCTGTTTTTT
j_gene: TRBJ1-1; v_gene: TRBV6-6; abundance: few; d_gene: NA; CDR3aa: CASRAGDTEAFF; CDR3nt: TGTGCCAGCAGGGCAGGGGACACTGAAGCTTTCTTT
j_gene: TRBJ2-3; v_gene: TRBV14; abundance: few; d_gene: NA; CDR3aa: CASSQGGHTQYF; CDR3nt: TGTGCCAGCAGCCAAGGAGGTCATACGCAGTATTTT
j_gene: TRBJ1-1; v_gene: TRBV7-6; abundance: few; d_gene: NA; CDR3aa: CASSEQGNTEAFF; CDR3nt: TGTGCCAGCAGTGAACAGGGGAACACTGAAGCTTTCTTT
j_gene: TRBJ1-2; v_gene: TRBV19; abundance: few; d_gene: TRBD1; CDR3aa: CASSIEGGTVYGYTF; CDR3nt: TGTGCCAGTAGTATAGAGGGCGGGACAGTGTATGGCTACACCTTC
j_gene: TRBJ1-2; v_gene: TRBV5-1; abundance: few; d_gene: TRBD1; CDR3aa: CASSYDRGNYGYTF; CDR3nt: TGCGCCAGCAGCTACGACAGGGGGAACTATGGCTACACCTTC
j_gene: TRBJ2-2; v_gene: TRBV7-6; abundance: few; d_gene: NA; CDR3aa: CASSLGGLSNTGELFF; CDR3nt: TGTGCCAGCAGCTTAGGAGGCCTCTCCAACACCGGGGAGCTGTTTTTT
j_gene: TRBJ1-5; v_gene: TRBV7-9; abundance: few; d_gene: NA; CDR3aa: CASSVEGVEQPQHF; CDR3nt: TGTGCCAGCAGCGTCGAGGGAGTGGAACAGCCCCAGCATTTT
j_gene: TRBJ2-6; v_gene: TRBV13; abundance: NA; d_gene: NA; CDR3aa: CASSLNPGRSGANVLTF; CDR3nt: TGTGCCAGCAGCTTAAATCCCGGTCGCTCTGGGGCCAACGTCCTGACTTTC